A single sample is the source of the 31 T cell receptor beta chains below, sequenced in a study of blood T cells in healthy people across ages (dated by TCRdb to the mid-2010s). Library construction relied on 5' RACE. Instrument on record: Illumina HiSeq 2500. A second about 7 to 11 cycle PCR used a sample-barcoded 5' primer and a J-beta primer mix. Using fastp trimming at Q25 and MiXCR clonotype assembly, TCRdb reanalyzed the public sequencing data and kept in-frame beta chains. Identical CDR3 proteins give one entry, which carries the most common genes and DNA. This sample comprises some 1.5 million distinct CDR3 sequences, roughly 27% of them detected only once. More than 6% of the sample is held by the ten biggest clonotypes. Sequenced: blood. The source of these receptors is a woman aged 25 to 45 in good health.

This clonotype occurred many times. CDR3 region: CSVQGIHNSPLHF. DNA of the CDR3: TGCAGCGTACAGGGGATCCATAATTCACCCCTCCACTTT. The chain uses TRBV29-1 and TRBJ1-6, with 7 bases that match TRBD1. The CDR3 runs to 13 residues. The germline CDR1 and CDR2 sequences are SQVTM and ANQGSEA. V lost 6 bases and J lost 5; bases outside the gene matches: 4.

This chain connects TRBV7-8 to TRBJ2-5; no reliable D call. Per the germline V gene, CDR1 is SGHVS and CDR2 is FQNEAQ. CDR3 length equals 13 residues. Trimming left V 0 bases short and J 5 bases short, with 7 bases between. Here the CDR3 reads CASSLAAIETQYF. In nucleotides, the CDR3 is TGTGCCAGCAGCTTAGCAGCCATTGAGACCCAGTACTTC.

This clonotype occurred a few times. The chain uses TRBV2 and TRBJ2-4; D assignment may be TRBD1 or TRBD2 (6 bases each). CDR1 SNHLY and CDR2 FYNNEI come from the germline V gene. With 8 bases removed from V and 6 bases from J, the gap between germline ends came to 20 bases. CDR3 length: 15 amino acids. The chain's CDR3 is CASAADTGASNIQYF. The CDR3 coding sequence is TGTGCCAGCGCGGCCGATACGGGGGCTTCAAACATTCAGTACTTC.

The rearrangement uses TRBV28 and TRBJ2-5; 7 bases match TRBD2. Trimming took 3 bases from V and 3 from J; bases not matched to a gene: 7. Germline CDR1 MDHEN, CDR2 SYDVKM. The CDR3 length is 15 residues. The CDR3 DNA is TGTGCCAGCAGTTTTCGGGGGGTGAACGAAGAGACCCAGTACTTC. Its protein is CASSFRGVNEETQYF. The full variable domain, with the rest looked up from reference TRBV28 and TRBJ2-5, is DVKVTQSSRYLVKRTGEKVFLECVQDMDHENMFWYRQDPGLGLRLIYFSYDVKMKEKGDIPEGYSVSREKKERFSLILESASTNQTSMYLCASSFRGVNEETQYFGPGTRLLVL.

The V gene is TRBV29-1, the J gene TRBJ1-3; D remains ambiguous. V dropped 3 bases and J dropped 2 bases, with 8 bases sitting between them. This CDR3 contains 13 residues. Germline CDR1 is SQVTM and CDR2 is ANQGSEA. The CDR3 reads CSVDQGTGNTIYF. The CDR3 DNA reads TGCAGCGTTGATCAAGGGACTGGAAACACCATATATTTT.

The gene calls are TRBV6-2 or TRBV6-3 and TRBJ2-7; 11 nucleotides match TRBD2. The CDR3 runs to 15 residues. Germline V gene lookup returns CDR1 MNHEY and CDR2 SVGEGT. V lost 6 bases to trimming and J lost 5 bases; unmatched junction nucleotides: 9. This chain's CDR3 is CASRNSGRASDEQYF. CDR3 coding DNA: TGTGCCAGCAGGAATAGCGGGAGGGCCAGCGACGAGCAGTACTTC.

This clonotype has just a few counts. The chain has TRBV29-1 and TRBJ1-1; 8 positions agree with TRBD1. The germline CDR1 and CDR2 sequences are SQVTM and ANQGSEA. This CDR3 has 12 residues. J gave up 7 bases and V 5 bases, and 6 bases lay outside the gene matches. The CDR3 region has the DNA TGCAGCGTTCAACAGGGGGGCAGTGAAGCTTTCTTT. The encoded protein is CSVQQGGSEAFF.

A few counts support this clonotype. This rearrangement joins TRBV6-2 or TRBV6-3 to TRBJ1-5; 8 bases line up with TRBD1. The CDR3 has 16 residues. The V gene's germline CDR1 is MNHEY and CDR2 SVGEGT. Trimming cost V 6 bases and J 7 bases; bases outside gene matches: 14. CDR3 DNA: TGTGCCAGCAGGAGACTCCAGGGGGCGCTTGAGCAGCCCCAGCATTTT. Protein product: CASRRLQGALEQPQHF.

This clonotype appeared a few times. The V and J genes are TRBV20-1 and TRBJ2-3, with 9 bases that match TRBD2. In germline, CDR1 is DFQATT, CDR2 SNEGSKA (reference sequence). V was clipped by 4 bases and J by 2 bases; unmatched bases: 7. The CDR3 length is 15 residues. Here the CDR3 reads CSATASGVYTDTQYF. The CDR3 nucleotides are TGCAGTGCTACCGCTAGCGGGGTGTACACAGATACGCAGTATTTT.

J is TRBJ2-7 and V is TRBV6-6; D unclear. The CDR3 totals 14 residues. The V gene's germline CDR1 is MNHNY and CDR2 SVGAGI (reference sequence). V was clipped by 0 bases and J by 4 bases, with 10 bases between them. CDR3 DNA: TGTGCCAGCAGTTACTCGAGAGAGCCATACGAGCAGTACTTC. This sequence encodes CASSYSREPYEQYF.

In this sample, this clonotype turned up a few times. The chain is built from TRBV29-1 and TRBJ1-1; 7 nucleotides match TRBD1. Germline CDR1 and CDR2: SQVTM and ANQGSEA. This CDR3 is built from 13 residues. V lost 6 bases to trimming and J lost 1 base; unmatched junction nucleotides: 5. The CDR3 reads CSVAGGRNTEAFF. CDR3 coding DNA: TGCAGCGTCGCAGGGGGGAGGAACACTGAAGCTTTCTTT.

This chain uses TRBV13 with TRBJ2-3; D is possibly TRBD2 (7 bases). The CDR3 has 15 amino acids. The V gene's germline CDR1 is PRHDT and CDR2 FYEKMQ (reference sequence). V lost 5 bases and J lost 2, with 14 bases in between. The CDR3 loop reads CASSQRGGNTDTQYF. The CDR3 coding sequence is TGTGCCAGCAGCCAAAGGGGGGGGAACACAGATACGCAGTATTTT.

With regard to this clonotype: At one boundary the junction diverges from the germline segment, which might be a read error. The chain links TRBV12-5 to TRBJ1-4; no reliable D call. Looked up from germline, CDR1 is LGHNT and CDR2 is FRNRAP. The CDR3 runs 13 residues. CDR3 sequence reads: CASGTDTEEKRFF. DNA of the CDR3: TGTGCTAGTGGTACCGACACCGAGGAAAAACGGTTTTTT. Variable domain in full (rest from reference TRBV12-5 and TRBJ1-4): DARVTQTPRHKVTEMGQEVTMRCQPILGHNTVFWYRQTMMQGLELLAYFRNRAPLDDSGMPKDRFSAEMPDATLATLKIQPSEPRDSAVYFCASGTDTEEKRFFGSGTQLSVL.

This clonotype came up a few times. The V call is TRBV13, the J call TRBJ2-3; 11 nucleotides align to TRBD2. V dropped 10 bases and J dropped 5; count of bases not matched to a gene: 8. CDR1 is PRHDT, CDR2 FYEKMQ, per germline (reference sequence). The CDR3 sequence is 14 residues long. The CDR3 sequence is CATPTGTSGDTQYF. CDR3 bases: TGTGCCACCCCAACCGGGACTAGCGGAGATACGCAGTATTTT.

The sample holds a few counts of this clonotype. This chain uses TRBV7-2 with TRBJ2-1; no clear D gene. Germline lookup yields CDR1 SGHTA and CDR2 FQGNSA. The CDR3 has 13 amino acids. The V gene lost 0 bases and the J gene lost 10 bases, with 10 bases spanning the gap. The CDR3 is CASSLAENDEQFF. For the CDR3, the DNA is TGTGCCAGCAGCTTAGCGGAAAATGACGAGCAGTTCTTC.

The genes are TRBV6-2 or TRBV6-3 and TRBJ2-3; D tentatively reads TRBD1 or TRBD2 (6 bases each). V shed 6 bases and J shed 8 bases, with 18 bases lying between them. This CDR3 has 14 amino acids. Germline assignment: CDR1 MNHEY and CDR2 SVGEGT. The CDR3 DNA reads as TGTGCCAGCAGGACCGGGGGCTCGACGCCTACGCAGTATTTT. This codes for CASRTGGSTPTQYF.

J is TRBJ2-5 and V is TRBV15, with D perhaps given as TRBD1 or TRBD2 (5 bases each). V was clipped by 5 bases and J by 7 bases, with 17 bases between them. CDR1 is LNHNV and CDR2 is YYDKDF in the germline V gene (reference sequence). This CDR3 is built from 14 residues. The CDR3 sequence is CATSLSGLWGTQYF. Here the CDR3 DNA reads TGTGCCACCAGCCTCTCGGGGCTCTGGGGGACCCAGTACTTC.

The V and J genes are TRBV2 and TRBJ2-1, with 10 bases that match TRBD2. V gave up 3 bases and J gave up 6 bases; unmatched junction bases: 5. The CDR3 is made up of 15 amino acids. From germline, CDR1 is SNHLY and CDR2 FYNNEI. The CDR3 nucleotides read TGTGCCAGCAGTGATCAGCGGGGGGGATCCAATGAGCAGTTCTTC. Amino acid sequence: CASSDQRGGSNEQFF.

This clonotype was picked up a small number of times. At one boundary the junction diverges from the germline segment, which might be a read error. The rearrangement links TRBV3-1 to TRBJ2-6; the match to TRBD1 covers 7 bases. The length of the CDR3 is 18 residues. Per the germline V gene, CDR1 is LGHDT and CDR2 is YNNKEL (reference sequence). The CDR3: CASSLSDRAISGANVRTF. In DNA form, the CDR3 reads TGTGCCAGCAGCCTCTCCGACAGGGCTATCTCTGGGGCCAACGTCCGGACTTTC.

The CDR3 here is CSVRTGGTYEQYF. CDR3 nucleotides: TGCAGCGTTCGGACAGGGGGCACCTACGAGCAGTACTTC. The rearrangement links TRBV29-1 to TRBJ2-4, with 11 nucleotides matching TRBD1. The J call may be in error: the DNA end matches TRBJ2-7 better. The CDR3 totals 13 residues. Germline V gene data show CDR1 as SQVTM and CDR2 as ANQGSEA.

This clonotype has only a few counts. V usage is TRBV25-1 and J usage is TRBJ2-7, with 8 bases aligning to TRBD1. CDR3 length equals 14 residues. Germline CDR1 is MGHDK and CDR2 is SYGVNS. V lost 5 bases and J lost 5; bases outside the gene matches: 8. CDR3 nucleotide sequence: TGTGCCAGCAGTTCCGACAGGGGCGTGGACGAGCAGTACTTC. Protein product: CASSSDRGVDEQYF.

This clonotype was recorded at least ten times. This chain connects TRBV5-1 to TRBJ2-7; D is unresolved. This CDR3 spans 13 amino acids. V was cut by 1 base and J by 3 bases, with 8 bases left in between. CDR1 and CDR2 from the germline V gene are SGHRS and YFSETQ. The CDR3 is CASSLSRFYEQYF. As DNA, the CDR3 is TGCGCCAGCAGCTTGTCCAGGTTCTACGAGCAGTACTTC.

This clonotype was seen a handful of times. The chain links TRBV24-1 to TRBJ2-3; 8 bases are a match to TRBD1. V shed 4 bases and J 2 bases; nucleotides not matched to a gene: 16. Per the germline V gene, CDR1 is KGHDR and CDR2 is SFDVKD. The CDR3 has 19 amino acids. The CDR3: CATSEAPGQGEGHTDTQYF. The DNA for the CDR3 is TGTGCCACCAGTGAAGCCCCCGGACAGGGAGAGGGGCACACAGATACGCAGTATTTT.

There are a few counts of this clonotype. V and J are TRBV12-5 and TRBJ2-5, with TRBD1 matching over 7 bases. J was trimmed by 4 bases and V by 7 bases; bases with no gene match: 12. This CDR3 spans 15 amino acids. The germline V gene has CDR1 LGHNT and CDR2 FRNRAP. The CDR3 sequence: CASETGTAQIETQYF. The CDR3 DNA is TGTGCTAGTGAAACAGGGACAGCTCAAATAGAGACCCAGTACTTC. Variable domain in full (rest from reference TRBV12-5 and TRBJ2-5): DARVTQTPRHKVTEMGQEVTMRCQPILGHNTVFWYRQTMMQGLELLAYFRNRAPLDDSGMPKDRFSAEMPDATLATLKIQPSEPRDSAVYFCASETGTAQIETQYFGPGTRLLVL.

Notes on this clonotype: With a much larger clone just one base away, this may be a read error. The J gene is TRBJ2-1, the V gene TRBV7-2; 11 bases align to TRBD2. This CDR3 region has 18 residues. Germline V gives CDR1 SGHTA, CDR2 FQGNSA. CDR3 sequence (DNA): TGTGCCCGCAGCTTAGGTCTAGCGGGGGGACCCTACTACAATGAGCAGTTCTTC. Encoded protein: CARSLGLAGGPYYNEQFF.

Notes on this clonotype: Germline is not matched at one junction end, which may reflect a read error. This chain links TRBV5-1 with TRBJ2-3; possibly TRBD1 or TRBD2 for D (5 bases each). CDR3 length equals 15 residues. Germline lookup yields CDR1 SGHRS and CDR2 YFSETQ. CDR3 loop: CASSPWGPETDAQYF. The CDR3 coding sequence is TGCGCCAGCAGCCCGTGGGGACCGGAGACAGATGCGCAGTATTTT.

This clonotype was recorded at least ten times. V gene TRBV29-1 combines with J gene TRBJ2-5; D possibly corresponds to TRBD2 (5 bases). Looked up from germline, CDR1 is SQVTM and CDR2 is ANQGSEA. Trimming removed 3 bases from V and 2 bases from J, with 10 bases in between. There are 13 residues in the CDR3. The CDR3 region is CSVDSRGQETQYF. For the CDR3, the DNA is TGCAGCGTTGACTCCCGGGGTCAAGAGACCCAGTACTTC.

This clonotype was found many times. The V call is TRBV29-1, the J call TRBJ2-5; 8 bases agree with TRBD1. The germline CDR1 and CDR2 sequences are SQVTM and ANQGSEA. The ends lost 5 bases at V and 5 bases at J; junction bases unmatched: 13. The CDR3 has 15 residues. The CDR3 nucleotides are TGCAGCGTTAACGCAGGGGGCCTAGAATTCGAGACCCAGTACTTC. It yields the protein CSVNAGGLEFETQYF.

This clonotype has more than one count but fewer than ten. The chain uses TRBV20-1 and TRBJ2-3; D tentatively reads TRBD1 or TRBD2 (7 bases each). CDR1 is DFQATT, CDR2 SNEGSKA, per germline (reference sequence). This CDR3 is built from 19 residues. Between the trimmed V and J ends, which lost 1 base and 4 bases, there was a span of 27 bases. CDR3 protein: CSARVQGGGYQRAADTQYF. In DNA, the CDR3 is TGCAGTGCTAGAGTTCAGGGGGGGGGTTATCAGCGGGCTGCAGATACGCAGTATTTT.

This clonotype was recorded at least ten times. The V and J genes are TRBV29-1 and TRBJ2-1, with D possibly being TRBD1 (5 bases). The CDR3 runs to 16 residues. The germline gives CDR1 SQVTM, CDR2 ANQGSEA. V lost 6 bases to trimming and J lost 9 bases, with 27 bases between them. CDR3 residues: CSVPTPSRVILGEQFF. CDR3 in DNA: TGCAGCGTCCCTACGCCCAGCAGGGTCATTTTGGGTGAGCAGTTCTTC.

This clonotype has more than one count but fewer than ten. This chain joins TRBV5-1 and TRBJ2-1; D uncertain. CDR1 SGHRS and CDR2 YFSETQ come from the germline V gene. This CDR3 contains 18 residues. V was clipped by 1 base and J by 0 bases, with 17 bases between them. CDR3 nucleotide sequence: TGCGCCAGCAGCTTGAAAGGCAACCAATTAAGCTCCTACAATGAGCAGTTCTTC. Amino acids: CASSLKGNQLSSYNEQFF.